The T cell receptor beta chain under discussion was sequenced for a study of breast tumors, draining lymph nodes, adjacent tissues. Whole-study results and caveats: Tumor TCR diversity was below lymph nodes but above nontumor tissue. The lymph node origin of tumor T cells was framed as consistent with a hypothesis, not demonstrated. Data fit most tumor T cells coming from lymph node, expanding in tumor.

TCRdb re-called the multiplex PCR reads with MiXCR, one entry per CDR3 protein. The profile shows under 85,000 distinct CDR3 sequences, approximately 20% of them singletons. Between the trimmed V and J ends, which lost 7 bases and 9 bases, there was a span of 19 bases. In germline, CDR1 is MNHEY, CDR2 SMNVEV (reference sequence). The CDR3 consists of 14 residues. As regards this clonotype: Its antigen is currently unknown.

Samples came from axillary lymph nodes draining the breast cancer. The chain uses TRBV27 and TRBJ2-1, with D perhaps matching TRBD1 (5 bases). Input material: axillary lymph node tissue. The clonotype comes from a female donor with breast cancer. Some clones in this sample may be carry-over from other donors' samples. The DNA for the CDR3 is TGTGCCAGCAACTTAGGGGCAGGGTATGGTGAGCAGTTCTTC. Its translation is CASNLGAGYGEQFF.